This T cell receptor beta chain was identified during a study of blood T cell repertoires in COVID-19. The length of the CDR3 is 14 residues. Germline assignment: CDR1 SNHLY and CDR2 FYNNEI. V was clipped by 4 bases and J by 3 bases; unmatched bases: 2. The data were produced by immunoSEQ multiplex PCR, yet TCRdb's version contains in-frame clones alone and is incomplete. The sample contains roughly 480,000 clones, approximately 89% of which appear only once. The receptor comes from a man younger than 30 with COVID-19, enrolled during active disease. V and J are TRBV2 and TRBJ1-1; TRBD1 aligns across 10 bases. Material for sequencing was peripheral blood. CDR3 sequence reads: CASSGTGGYTEAFF. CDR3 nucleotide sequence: TGTGCCAGCAGTGGGACAGGGGGGTACACTGAAGCTTTCTTT.